The 24 T cell receptor beta chains in this list originate from one sample, sequenced in a study of CD8 T cells in ankylosing spondylitis. MiXCR was run by TCRdb on the 5' RACE reads, yielding one entry per CDR3 protein. This repertoire shows around 770,000 distinct CDR3 sequences, about an eighth found once; its top ten account for around 0.51%. Findings and limits, study-wide: Ankylosing spondylitis blood appeared to carry a characteristic TCR beta motif of 7 or 8 highly homologous variants.

Their specific antigens are unknown. Material for sequencing was blood, either unsorted or a sorted T cell fraction (not recorded which). The receptor set was obtained from a male donor with ankylosing spondylitis.

This clonotype appeared a single time. Mismatch with germline at one junction end may stem from a read error. This chain joins TRBV20-1 and TRBJ2-3, with D perhaps being TRBD1 or TRBD2 (5 bases each). The CDR3 loop spans 15 amino acids. Germline CDR1 is DFQATT and CDR2 is SNEGSKA (reference sequence). As DNA, the CDR3 is TGCTGTGCTAGAGATGTCAGGGCAGGAGGAGATACGCAGTATTTT. Protein sequence: CCARDVRAGGDTQYF.

The chain links TRBV24-1 to TRBJ2-5, with 9 bases fitting TRBD2. After removal of 1 base from V and 5 bases from J, the junction contained 4 bases not matched to a gene. Per the germline V gene, CDR1 is KGHDR and CDR2 is SFDVKD. This CDR3 is built from 15 residues. For the CDR3, the DNA is TGTGCCACCAGTGATTTCGCTAGCGGGGACGAGACCCAGTACTTC. This translates into CATSDFASGDETQYF.

This clonotype was observed a few times. The V gene is TRBV15, the J gene TRBJ2-7; D could derive from TRBD1 or TRBD2 (6 bases each). Germline CDR1 LNHNV, CDR2 YYDKDF (reference sequence). This CDR3 contains 15 residues. Trimming removed 5 bases from V and 3 bases from J, with 17 bases in between. The CDR3 DNA reads as TGTGCCACCAGCGGAAGGGGGGCGGGAATCTACGAGCAGTACTTC. This gives the protein CATSGRGAGIYEQYF.

This clonotype was seen at least ten times. The V and J genes are TRBV29-1 and TRBJ2-5; maybe TRBD1 (5 bases). The V gene lost 4 bases and the J gene lost 4 bases, with 10 bases spanning the gap. This CDR3 region has 12 residues. Germline V lookup: CDR1 SQVTM, CDR2 ANQGSEA. CDR3 in amino acids: CSVVAGPETQYF. The CDR3, as DNA: TGCAGCGTTGTTGCAGGGCCAGAGACCCAGTACTTC.

This clonotype was seen only a few times. Written as DNA, the CDR3 is TGCAGTGCTAGGTTGGGGGGTACGAACACTGAAGCTTTCTTT. Amino acid sequence: CSARLGGTNTEAFF. The chain links TRBV20-1 to TRBJ1-1, with a tentative D call TRBD1 (5 bases). Trimming took 3 bases from V and 1 from J, leaving 12 bases between them. Per germline, CDR1 DFQATT and CDR2 SNEGSKA (reference sequence). There are 14 residues in the CDR3.

This clonotype was seen a few times. The chain recombines TRBV20-1 with TRBJ2-2; maybe TRBD2 (5 bases). Germline V lookup: CDR1 DFQATT, CDR2 SNEGSKA (reference sequence). The V gene lost 5 bases and the J gene lost 7 bases, with 17 bases spanning the gap. This CDR3 contains 14 residues. The CDR3 DNA sequence: TGCAGTGCTCGCGATGCACCGGGATACGGGGAGCTGTTTTTT. This codes for CSARDAPGYGELFF.

This clonotype has just a few counts. The genes are TRBV7-2 and TRBJ2-3; the match to TRBD2 covers 7 bases. J was trimmed by 0 bases and V by 8 bases; bases with no gene match: 11. Germline V gives CDR1 SGHTA, CDR2 FQGNSA. The CDR3 consists of 16 residues. The CDR3, as DNA: TGTGCCAGCGGATCTTTAGCGGGCAAAAGCACAGATACGCAGTATTTT. Translated: CASGSLAGKSTDTQYF.

This clonotype was seen a few times. The CDR3 sequence: CASSLRQEPNEQFF. In DNA form, the CDR3 reads TGCGCCAGCAGTTTAAGACAGGAACCCAATGAGCAGTTCTTC. The V call is TRBV10-1, the J call TRBJ2-1, with D possibly matching TRBD1 (6 bases). Germline CDR1 reads WNHNN; CDR2 reads SYGVQD (reference sequence). The CDR3 runs to 14 residues. V was clipped by 5 bases and J by 6 bases, with 14 bases between them.

The chain joins TRBV2 to TRBJ1-3; unclear D gene. Trimming took 4 bases from V and 4 from J, leaving 11 bases between them. Germline V CDR1 and CDR2: SNHLY, FYNNEI. CDR3 length: 14 amino acids. CDR3 bases: TGTGCCAGCAGTGTTGAAACCAGCGGAAACACCATATATTTT. Protein product: CASSVETSGNTIYF.

This clonotype showed up just a few times. The chain couples TRBV20-1 to TRBJ1-5; tentative D call: TRBD1 (6 bases). The V and J ends lost 6 bases and 3 bases respectively, with 18 bases between them. The germline V gene has CDR1 DFQATT and CDR2 SNEGSKA (reference sequence). The CDR3 totals 15 residues. The CDR3 DNA reads TGCAGTGCCGCCTCAGAGGGGGAATACAATCAGCCCCAGCATTTT. This codes for CSAASEGEYNQPQHF.

The chain carries TRBV18 and TRBJ2-7; 9 bases align to TRBD1. J was trimmed by 6 bases and V by 5 bases; bases with no gene match: 5. This CDR3 has 13 residues. CDR1 KGHSH and CDR2 LQKENI come from the germline V gene. Here the CDR3 reads CASSSMDRGEQYF. Here the CDR3 DNA reads TGTGCCAGCTCATCTATGGACAGGGGCGAGCAGTACTTC. The full variable domain, with the rest looked up from reference TRBV18 and TRBJ2-7, is NAGVMQNPRHLVRRRGQEARLRCSPMKGHSHVYWYRQLPEEGLKFMVYLQKENIIDESGMPKERFSAEFPKEGPSILRIQQVVRGDSAAYFCASSSMDRGEQYFGPGTRLTVT.

J is TRBJ2-7 and V is TRBV4-3; TRBD2 matches at 8 bases. Trimming at V came to 1 base and at J to 5 bases, leaving 4 bases not matched to a gene. The germline V gene encodes CDR1 LGHNA and CDR2 YSLEER. The CDR3 is 14 amino acids. The CDR3: CASSQVTGGDEQYF. CDR3 coding DNA: TGCGCCAGCAGCCAAGTAACCGGGGGGGACGAGCAGTACTTC.

This clonotype has a handful of counts. The chain recombines TRBV6-5 with TRBJ1-5; D not resolved. V lost 5 bases, J lost 2 bases, and 10 bases lay in between. The CDR3 extends over 14 amino acids. Germline V gene lookup returns CDR1 MNHEY and CDR2 SVGAGI. Here the CDR3 reads CASSIRYGNQPQHF. CDR3 nucleotide sequence: TGTGCCAGCAGTATAAGGTACGGCAATCAGCCCCAGCATTTT.

This clonotype was seen repeatedly, ten times or more. This chain uses TRBV5-1 with TRBJ2-1; 7 bases agree with TRBD1. The germline CDR1 and CDR2 sequences are SGHRS and YFSETQ. The trim removed 3 bases at V and 4 bases at J, leaving 4 bases unmatched. The CDR3 is 14 residues long. As DNA, the CDR3 is TGCGCCAGCAGCTCGGGACAGAGGTACAATGAGCAGTTCTTC. Protein product: CASSSGQRYNEQFF.

The genes are TRBV12-3 or TRBV12-4 and TRBJ1-2, with a possible D match to TRBD1 (5 bases). CDR3 size: 17 residues. With 5 bases removed from V and 4 bases from J, the gap between germline ends came to 23 bases. The CDR3: CASSSRDLKIGGYGYTF. The CDR3 DNA sequence: TGTGCCAGCAGTAGCCGGGACTTGAAGATCGGGGGCTATGGCTACACCTTC.

Ten or more counts support this clonotype. This chain links TRBV7-2 with TRBJ2-7; D uncertain. CDR3 size: 13 residues. Trimming pared 5 bases from V and 3 bases from J, leaving 11 bases between. Looked up from germline, CDR1 is SGHTA and CDR2 is FQGNSA. CDR3 nucleotide sequence: TGTGCCAGCAGCCCCCGGTCGCTCTACGAGCAGTACTTC. Translated, it gives CASSPRSLYEQYF.

This clonotype was seen many times. V and J are TRBV9 and TRBJ2-7, with a weak D call TRBD1 (6 bases). Germline CDR1 SGDLS, CDR2 YYNGEE. This CDR3 has 16 residues. V lost 4 bases and J lost 2, with 19 bases in between. The CDR3 loop reads CASSLRTGTPTYEQYF. Written as DNA, the CDR3 is TGTGCCAGCAGCCTCCGAACCGGGACACCGACCTACGAGCAGTACTTC.

This clonotype has a single count. The chain links TRBV7-9 to TRBJ1-1, with D possibly being TRBD1 (5 bases). The CDR3 sequence is 12 residues long. Germline CDR1 and CDR2: SEHNR and FQNEAQ (reference sequence). Trimming shortened V by 5 bases and J by 3 bases, and 7 bases separated the two germline ends. CDR3 loop: CASSKGDTEAFF. The CDR3 region has the DNA TGTGCCAGCAGCAAAGGGGACACTGAAGCTTTCTTT.

This chain connects TRBV6-1 to TRBJ1-2; no firm D call. This CDR3 region has 13 residues. Germline V CDR1 and CDR2: MNHNS, SASEGT. V was pared by 6 bases and J by 5 bases, with 13 bases between. CDR3 protein: CASSNRTRYGYTF. For the CDR3, the DNA is TGTGCCAGCAGCAACCGGACGCGATATGGCTACACCTTC.

The chain has TRBV13 and TRBJ2-1; TRBD2 agrees at 10 bases. With V trimmed by 2 bases and J by 4 bases, 5 bases remained unmatched. Germline V gives CDR1 PRHDT, CDR2 FYEKMQ (reference sequence). This CDR3 is 16 amino acids long. The DNA of the CDR3 is TGTGCCAGCAGCTTACTAGCGGGAGAAGGATACAATGAGCAGTTCTTC. Its translation: CASSLLAGEGYNEQFF.

The DNA for the CDR3 is TGTGCCAGCAGTTACAGGGGGCGAGGCTATGGCTACACCTTC. Encoded protein: CASSYRGRGYGYTF. This chain uses TRBV6-5 with TRBJ1-2; 7 nucleotides line up with TRBD1. The CDR3 runs to 14 residues. After removal of 2 bases from V and 4 bases from J, the junction contained 4 bases not matched to a gene. CDR1 is MNHEY and CDR2 is SVGAGI in the germline V gene.

The rearrangement links TRBV9 to TRBJ1-6; no clear D gene. The germline V and J ends were trimmed by 0 bases and 9 bases, with 7 bases remaining between them. The CDR3 has 13 amino acids. The germline V gene has CDR1 SGDLS and CDR2 YYNGEE. The CDR3 DNA follows: TGTGCCAGCAGCGTAGAAGGGAGTTCACCCCTCCACTTT. Its protein product is CASSVEGSSPLHF.

This clonotype has just a few counts. The chain carries TRBV10-3 and TRBJ1-6; D possibly corresponds to TRBD1 (6 bases). Trimming left V 7 bases short and J 7 bases short, with 17 bases between. From germline, CDR1 is ENHRY and CDR2 SYGVKD. The CDR3 sequence is 15 residues long. CDR3 region: CAIKAAGGGNSPLHF. CDR3 nucleotide sequence: TGTGCCATCAAGGCCGCGGGGGGCGGGAATTCACCCCTCCACTTT.

This CDR3 is CASSAGRWDYGYTF. The CDR3 nucleotides read TGTGCCAGCAGTGCAGGGAGGTGGGACTATGGCTACACCTTC. V is TRBV2 and J is TRBJ1-2; TRBD1 is a possible D gene (5 bases). In germline, CDR1 is SNHLY, CDR2 FYNNEI. Trimming stripped 4 bases from V and 3 bases from J, with 12 bases between. The CDR3 runs to 14 residues.